This T cell receptor (beta chain) was captured by sequencing in a study of T cells after posttransplantation cyclophosphamide. Notes on the study in general: Recipient CMV seropositivity and CMV reactivation strongly tracked TRB clonality.

A remark on this clone: Its antigen is not identified.

Assay used: immunoSEQ multiplex PCR; TCRdb lists only in-frame clones, some missing. Of just over 65,000 clones listed, roughly 93% are singletons. There are 14 residues in the CDR3. Germline CDR1 reads MNHNY; CDR2 reads SVGAGI (reference sequence). Trimming took 7 bases from V and 1 from J, leaving 13 bases between them. The TCR sequence derives from a woman aged 25 to 39 in good health and a related stem cell transplant donor. V is TRBV6-6 and J is TRBJ1-1; D is possibly TRBD1 (5 bases). The material sequenced was PBMCs. DNA for the CDR3: TGTGCCAGCATTCAGCAGGGCAGGAACACTGAAGCTTTCTTT. Its protein is CASIQQGRNTEAFF.